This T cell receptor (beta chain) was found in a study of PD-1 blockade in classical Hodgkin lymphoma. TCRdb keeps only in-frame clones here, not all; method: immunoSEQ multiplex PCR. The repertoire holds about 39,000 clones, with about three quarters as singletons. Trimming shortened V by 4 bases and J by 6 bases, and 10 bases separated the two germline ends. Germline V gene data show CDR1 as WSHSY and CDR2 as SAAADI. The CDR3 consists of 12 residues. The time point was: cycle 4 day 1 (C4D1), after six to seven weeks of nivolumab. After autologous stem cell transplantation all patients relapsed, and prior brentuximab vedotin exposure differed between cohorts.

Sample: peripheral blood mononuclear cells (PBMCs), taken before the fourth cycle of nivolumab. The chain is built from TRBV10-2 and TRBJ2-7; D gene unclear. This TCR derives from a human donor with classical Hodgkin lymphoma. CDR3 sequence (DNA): TGCGCCAGCAGTGTTGCCCCTTCCGAGCAGTACTTC. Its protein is CASSVAPSEQYF.